One sample yielded the 15 T cell receptor beta chains listed below, sequenced in a study of CD8+ T cells in alopecia areata. TCR sequencing used cDNA made by reverse transcription of extracted RNA. TCRdb's table, derived via immunoSEQ multiplex PCR, lists solely in-frame clones and lacks some. The sample has about 250,000 clones, roughly 63% seen once. The treatment was: oral pan-JAK inhibitor, 5-10 mg twice daily. Sample: CD4+ T cells sorted from blood, taken around week 54, from a patient treated with tofacitinib. The receptor set was obtained from a human donor with alopecia areata.

The J gene is TRBJ1-2, the V gene TRBV2; 10 nucleotides agree with TRBD1. Trimming took 6 bases from V and 8 from J; bases not matched to a gene: 12. Germline loops: CDR1 SNHLY, CDR2 FYNNEI. This CDR3 spans 15 amino acids. CDR3 coding DNA: TGTGCCAGCAGGGCCGGACAGGGGGAAACTAGGGGCTACACCTTC. Translation gives CASRAGQGETRGYTF.

This clone was observed many times. This rearrangement joins TRBV7-9 to TRBJ1-6; 7 positions agree with TRBD1. The germline V gene has CDR1 SEHNR and CDR2 FQNEAQ (reference sequence). There are 15 residues in the CDR3. Trimming took 5 bases from V and 10 from J; bases not matched to a gene: 11. CDR3 sequence: CASSGPDRAGSPLHF. CDR3 sequence (DNA): TGTGCCAGCAGCGGACCCGACAGGGCAGGATCACCCCTCCACTTT.

The chain is built from TRBV5-1 and TRBJ1-5; no clear D. The germline V gene has CDR1 SGHRS and CDR2 YFSETQ. The CDR3 length is 14 residues. The germline V and J ends were trimmed by 4 bases and 7 bases, with 15 bases remaining between them. The CDR3 DNA sequence: TGCGCCAGCAGCCCGGATCGAGCCAACCAGCCCCAGCATTTT. It is translated as CASSPDRANQPQHF.

This clone was detected only once. This sequence joins TRBV30 and TRBJ1-1; 7 positions match TRBD1. CDR3 size: 15 residues. V gave up 3 bases and J gave up 5 bases; unmatched junction bases: 12. CDR1 is GTSNPN and CDR2 is SVGIG in the germline V gene (reference sequence). CDR3 in DNA: TGTGCCTGGAGCGACACCAACAGGGGCCAAACTGAAGCTTTCTTT. Residues: CAWSDTNRGQTEAFF.

The chain couples TRBV10-3 to TRBJ2-7, with 9 nucleotides matching TRBD1. Germline CDR1 reads ENHRY; CDR2 reads SYGVKD. This CDR3 comprises 13 residues. Germline trimming cut 8 bases from V and 6 bases from J; bases unmatched to any gene: 8. The CDR3 DNA follows: TGTGCCATCCACCGGGACAGGGAATCCGAGCAGTACTTC. Its protein is CAIHRDRESEQYF.

This rearrangement joins TRBV27 to TRBJ2-7, with D perhaps TRBD1 or TRBD2 (5 bases each). CDR3 length: 14 amino acids. The germline V gene has CDR1 MNHEY and CDR2 SMNVEV (reference sequence). V was shortened by 2 bases and J by 4 bases, with 12 bases between the two germline ends. CDR3 DNA sequence: TGTGCCAGCAGTTTAAAGGGACCCCCATACGAGCAGTACTTC. Its translation is CASSLKGPPYEQYF.

The rearrangement joins TRBV5-1 to TRBJ2-5; D is undetermined. Deletions cut 0 bases from V and 5 bases from J, with 14 bases between. The CDR3 covers 15 residues. Germline-derived CDR1 and CDR2 are SGHRS and YFSETQ. Here the CDR3 DNA reads TGCGCCAGCAGCTTGGTGTCCAGCGCCGGGGAGACCCAGTACTTC. This translates into CASSLVSSAGETQYF.

A single count supports this clone. The chain combines TRBV30 with TRBJ1-1; D gene unclear. Germline V gives CDR1 GTSNPN, CDR2 SVGIG (reference sequence). The length of the CDR3 is 12 residues. Trimming shortened V by 0 bases and J by 7 bases, and 9 bases separated the two germline ends. The CDR3 loop is CAWSVRADEAFF. CDR3 DNA sequence: TGTGCCTGGAGTGTACGCGCGGATGAAGCTTTCTTT.

V usage is TRBV5-1 and J usage is TRBJ2-7, with TRBD1 matching over 9 bases. Looked up from germline, CDR1 is SGHRS and CDR2 is YFSETQ. With V trimmed by 2 bases and J by 6 bases, 9 bases remained unmatched. This CDR3 is 15 amino acids long. The CDR3 sequence is CASSFNRDRVSEQYF. The DNA of the CDR3 is TGCGCCAGCAGCTTTAACCGGGACAGGGTATCCGAGCAGTACTTC.

V and J are TRBV19 and TRBJ2-1; TRBD2 matches 10 bases. V lost 5 bases, J lost 1 base, and 2 bases stayed unmatched. There are 15 residues in the CDR3. Germline assignment: CDR1 LNHDA and CDR2 SQIVND (reference sequence). CDR3 nucleotides: TGTGCCAGTAGTGTAGCGGGGGGATCCTACAATGAGCAGTTCTTC. Translated: CASSVAGGSYNEQFF.

The CDR3 reads CASRGVANTGELFF. The CDR3 nucleotides read TGTGCCAGCAGGGGCGTCGCGAACACCGGGGAGCTGTTTTTT. The chain is built from TRBV25-1 and TRBJ2-2; D remains unclear. The CDR3 loop spans 14 amino acids. The germline V gene has CDR1 MGHDK and CDR2 SYGVNS. V lost 6 bases to trimming and J lost 0 bases, with 8 bases between them.

This clone was seen only once. The chain carries TRBV5-1 and TRBJ1-1; 7 bases match TRBD1. Trimming removed 7 bases from V and 0 bases from J; junction bases left unmatched: 9. The CDR3 is made up of 15 amino acids. Germline V gene data show CDR1 as SGHRS and CDR2 as YFSETQ. CDR3 sequence: CASGAGGVMNTEAFF. CDR3 DNA sequence: TGCGCCAGCGGGGCAGGGGGAGTTATGAACACTGAAGCTTTCTTT. The variable domain in full, completed from reference TRBV5-1 and TRBJ1-1, reads KAGVTQTPRYLIKTRGQQVTLSCSPISGHRSVSWYQQTPGQGLQFLFEYFSETQRNKGNFPGRFSGRQFSNSRSEMNVSTLELGDSALYLCASGAGGVMNTEAFFGQGTRLTVV.

For this clone: The junction differs from germline at one of its ends, possibly a read error. This chain uses TRBV29-1 with TRBJ1-1; D is unresolved. The CDR3 runs 13 residues. CDR1 and CDR2 (germline): SQVTM, ANQGSEA. DNA of the CDR3: TGCAGCGTTGAGGTACAGACGAACGCTGAAGCTTTCTTT. Its translation: CSVEVQTNAEAFF.

The V gene is TRBV29-1, the J gene TRBJ1-2; D unresolved. The germline CDR1 and CDR2 sequences are SQVTM and ANQGSEA. This CDR3 spans 12 amino acids. V was cut by 4 bases and J by 1 base, with 7 bases left in between. CDR3 loop: CSVGDLNYGYTF. CDR3 nucleotides: TGCAGCGTTGGAGATCTTAACTATGGCTACACCTTC.

The gene calls are TRBV15 and TRBJ2-6; D remains unclear. The CDR3 covers 15 residues. V was clipped by 0 bases and J by 2 bases, with 5 bases between them. From germline, CDR1 is LNHNV and CDR2 YYDKDF (reference sequence). The CDR3 region has the DNA TGTGCCACCAGCAGAGATCTAGCTGGGGCCAACGTCCTGACTTTC. This codes for CATSRDLAGANVLTF. Filled out from reference TRBV15 and TRBJ2-6, the complete variable domain reads DAMVIQNPRYQVTQFGKPVTLSCSQTLNHNVMYWYQQKSSQAPKLLFHYYDKDFNNEADTPDNFQSRRPNTSFCFLDIRSPGLGDTAMYLCATSRDLAGANVLTFGAGSRLTVL.